This T cell receptor beta chain was observed in a study of blood T cell repertoires in COVID-19. On the study more broadly: The study drew acute and convalescent COVID-19 samples from the United States, Italy and Spain. The cDNA or gDNA used as material had been derived from T cells, B-cell-depleted T cells, or PBMCs.

Enrollment of patients from Seattle took place during active infection, with longitudinal follow-up. This CDR3 is built from 13 residues. The ends were cut back, 4 bases at V and 6 bases at J, with 12 bases in the middle. How the authors handled the data: Estimated nucleated cell counts came from reference gene primer amplification. Using immunoSEQ multiplex PCR, the repertoire was profiled, and TCRdb retains in-frame clones only, with some absent. V and J calls and clone size are as listed in that table; D and trimming were resolved from the DNA. The top ten hold 10% to 15% of the sample, which has fewer than 450,000 clones, approximately 88% seen once.

The sequenced sample was peripheral blood. This clonotype originated in a woman between 45 and 65 years old with COVID-19, enrolled during active disease. The chain has TRBV12-3 or TRBV12-4 and TRBJ1-2; possibly TRBD1 for D (5 bases). The CDR3 sequence: CASSYGAGDGYTF. CDR3 nucleotide sequence: TGTGCCAGCAGTTACGGAGCGGGGGATGGCTACACCTTC.